These 26 T cell receptor beta chains came from one sample sequenced in a study of blood T cell repertoires in COVID-19. The protocol was immunoSEQ multiplex PCR, while the TCRdb copy is restricted to in-frame clones and leaves out a portion. The table lists about 370,000 clones, around 89% of them singletons. The material sequenced was PBMCs or T cells enriched from blood (not recorded which). The receptors were gathered from a man aged 18 to 29 who had recovered from COVID-19.

The sample holds one count of this clone. The chain joins TRBV7-3 to TRBJ2-2; D not certain. Trimming took off 2 bases at V and 0 bases at J, with 7 bases between the two ends. Germline V gives CDR1 SGHTA, CDR2 FQGTGA. CDR3 length: 15 amino acids. This CDR3 reads CASSLSPSNTGELFF. The CDR3 DNA is TGTGCCAGCAGCTTATCCCCTTCGAACACCGGGGAGCTGTTTTTT.

The chain couples TRBV30 to TRBJ1-1; no reliable D call. V lost 2 bases and J 1 base, leaving 5 bases between the germline ends. The CDR3 spans 12 residues. The germline gives CDR1 GTSNPN, CDR2 SVGIG (reference sequence). The CDR3 DNA sequence: TGTGCCTGGAGTCGGGAGAACACTGAAGCTTTCTTT. Its translation is CAWSRENTEAFF.

This clone appeared once. This chain uses TRBV6-2 or TRBV6-3 with TRBJ1-1; possibly TRBD1 for D (6 bases). Per the germline V gene, CDR1 is MNHEY and CDR2 is SVGEGT. V was trimmed by 0 bases and J by 5 bases, leaving 10 bases between them. The CDR3 loop spans 14 amino acids. CDR3 loop: CASSYSYRETEAFF. CDR3 coding DNA: TGTGCCAGCAGTTACTCCTACAGGGAAACTGAAGCTTTCTTT.

This CDR3 reads CASSLMGSSGNTIYF. The CDR3 coding sequence is TGTGCCAGCAGCCTAATGGGGAGCTCTGGAAACACCATATATTTT. The rearrangement links TRBV7-2 to TRBJ1-3; D remains unclear. V dropped 5 bases and J dropped 0 bases, with 11 bases sitting between them. The CDR3 totals 15 residues. The germline gives CDR1 SGHTA, CDR2 FQGNSA.

The rearrangement uses TRBV4-1 and TRBJ2-1, with D maybe TRBD2 (6 bases). The CDR3 consists of 15 residues. Trimming removed 1 base from V and 7 bases from J, with 14 bases in between. CDR1 is MGHRA, CDR2 YSYEKL, per germline. CDR3 sequence: CASSQGEAGGNEQFF. The CDR3 DNA reads TGCGCCAGCAGCCAAGGGGAGGCTGGCGGGAATGAGCAGTTCTTC.

The chain couples TRBV4-1 to TRBJ1-5, with D uncertain. This CDR3 has 15 residues. Germline CDR1 MGHRA, CDR2 YSYEKL. The germline V and J ends were trimmed by 1 base and 3 bases, with 10 bases remaining between them. CDR3 sequence reads: CASSQGAADNQPQHF. The CDR3, as DNA: TGCGCCAGCAGCCAAGGTGCGGCAGACAATCAGCCCCAGCATTTT.

This clone was counted once. J is TRBJ2-3 and V is TRBV7-8, with no clear D. V lost 5 bases and J 4 bases, leaving 19 bases between the germline ends. The CDR3 contains 16 residues. The germline V gene has CDR1 SGHVS and CDR2 FQNEAQ. CDR3: CASSDEVGPRADTQYF. In DNA form, the CDR3 reads TGTGCCAGCAGCGACGAAGTTGGTCCTCGGGCAGATACGCAGTATTTT. The full variable domain, in which reference TRBV7-8 and TRBJ2-3 provide the parts outside the CDR3, is GAGVSQSPRYKVAKRGQDVALRCDPISGHVSLFWYQQALGQGPEFLTYFQNEAQLDKSGLPSDRFFAERPEGSVSTLKIQRTQQEDSAVYLCASSDEVGPRADTQYFGPGTRLTVL.

This chain links TRBV6-5 with TRBJ2-5; the D is unclear. CDR3 length: 13 residues. Germline values: CDR1 MNHEY, CDR2 SVGAGI. Trimming stripped 4 bases from V and 5 bases from J, with 11 bases between. CDR3 nucleotide sequence: TGTGCCAGCAGTTCCCAGGTGTTGGAGACCCAGTACTTC. Translating gives CASSSQVLETQYF.

V is TRBV24-1 and J is TRBJ1-5; tentative D call: TRBD1 (5 bases). Deletions cut 7 bases from V and 0 bases from J, with 15 bases between. Germline V gene data show CDR1 as KGHDR and CDR2 as SFDVKD. This CDR3 has 16 amino acids. CDR3 loop: CATSQNSRVSNQPQHF. The CDR3 DNA sequence: TGTGCCACCAGCCAGAACTCCAGGGTTAGCAATCAGCCCCAGCATTTT.

This rearrangement joins TRBV28 to TRBJ1-2; 10 nucleotides match TRBD1. Per the germline V gene, CDR1 is MDHEN and CDR2 is SYDVKM. CDR3 length: 16 amino acids. The trim removed 5 bases at V and 8 bases at J, leaving 14 bases unmatched. CDR3 region: CASSRRDRGTVGGYTF. CDR3 sequence (DNA): TGTGCCAGCAGTCGCCGGGACAGGGGAACGGTTGGGGGCTACACCTTC.

The chain carries TRBV7-3 and TRBJ2-7; D may be TRBD2 (6 bases). The CDR3 has 13 amino acids. V lost 4 bases and J lost 2, with 9 bases in between. Looked up from germline, CDR1 is SGHTA and CDR2 is FQGTGA. DNA for the CDR3: TGTGCCAGCAGCTCGGGGGAGACCTACGAGCAGTACTTC. As protein: CASSSGETYEQYF.

The chain links TRBV27 to TRBJ1-6; no reliable D call. This CDR3 region has 12 residues. Deletions cut 3 bases from V and 10 bases from J, with 7 bases between. Germline-derived CDR1 and CDR2 are MNHEY and SMNVEV (reference sequence). The chain's CDR3 is CASSFAGSPLHF. The CDR3 nucleotides are TGTGCCAGCAGTTTTGCGGGGTCACCCCTCCACTTT.

The chain couples TRBV6-2 or TRBV6-3 to TRBJ2-7; weak D call: TRBD1 (5 bases). Germline-derived CDR1 and CDR2 are MNHEY and SVGEGT. V was pared by 5 bases and J by 6 bases, with 11 bases between. This CDR3 comprises 12 residues. In DNA, the CDR3 is TGTGCCAGCAGTCCAGGGATTGGCGAGCAGTACTTC. Translated, it gives CASSPGIGEQYF.

This chain uses TRBV7-6 with TRBJ1-5, with 7 nucleotides matching TRBD1. The CDR3 sequence is 16 residues long. The germline V gene encodes CDR1 SGHVS and CDR2 FNYEAQ. V shed 5 bases and J 5 bases; nucleotides not matched to a gene: 12. CDR3 coding DNA: TGTGCCAGCAGCCCCAACAGGGGCCAGGTTTATCAGCCCCAGCATTTT. Translated, it gives CASSPNRGQVYQPQHF.

The chain is built from TRBV28 and TRBJ1-2; 8 positions agree with TRBD1. With V trimmed by 5 bases and J by 0 bases, 8 bases remained unmatched. The CDR3 is made up of 16 amino acids. Germline V gives CDR1 MDHEN, CDR2 SYDVKM. The CDR3 nucleotides are TGTGCCAGCAGTACACAGGGACAGGAGGCTAACTATGGCTACACCTTC. This gives the protein CASSTQGQEANYGYTF.

This chain links TRBV7-2 with TRBJ2-3; 12 nucleotides match TRBD2. The V gene's germline CDR1 is SGHTA and CDR2 FQGNSA. This CDR3 contains 16 residues. V dropped 5 bases and J dropped 2; count of bases not matched to a gene: 5. The DNA for the CDR3 is TGTGCCAGCAGCCTTTGGACTAGCGGGGTCACAGATACGCAGTATTTT. Translated, it gives CASSLWTSGVTDTQYF. Combining the CDR3 with reference TRBV7-2 and TRBJ2-3 gives the whole variable domain GAGVSQSPSNKVTEKGKDVELRCDPISGHTALYWYRQSLGQGLEFLIYFQGNSAPDKSGLPSDRFSAERTGGSVSTLTIQRTQQEDSAVYLCASSLWTSGVTDTQYFGPGTRLTVL.

The V call is TRBV2, the J call TRBJ1-5; a weak D match, TRBD1 (6 bases). Trimming pared 6 bases from V and 4 bases from J, leaving 10 bases between. This CDR3 has 13 residues. Germline values: CDR1 SNHLY, CDR2 FYNNEI. The CDR3 protein is CASSIQGNQPQHF. The CDR3 DNA is TGTGCCAGCAGCATCCAGGGGAATCAGCCCCAGCATTTT.

The chain uses TRBV18 and TRBJ2-7; TRBD2 aligns across 10 bases. The V and J ends lost 6 bases and 2 bases, in that order; junction bases with no gene match: 4. The V gene's germline CDR1 is KGHSH and CDR2 LQKENI. The length of the CDR3 is 14 residues. The CDR3 protein is CASSPTSGAYEQYF. The CDR3 DNA reads TGTGCCAGCTCGCCCACTAGCGGGGCCTACGAGCAGTACTTC.

The V and J genes are TRBV12-3 or TRBV12-4 and TRBJ1-3; D gene unclear. The CDR3 runs to 13 residues. V was shortened by 1 base and J by 4 bases, with 5 bases between the two germline ends. CDR3 sequence: CASSLERGNTIYF. The CDR3 DNA reads TGTGCCAGCAGTTTAGAACGGGGAAACACCATATATTTT.

The chain is built from TRBV9 and TRBJ1-3; D might be TRBD1 (6 bases). Germline values: CDR1 SGDLS, CDR2 YYNGEE. The CDR3 spans 15 residues. Trimming stripped 0 bases from V and 8 bases from J, with 15 bases between. The CDR3 sequence is CASSVDGQTVDTIYF. CDR3 DNA sequence: TGTGCCAGCAGCGTAGATGGACAGACGGTGGACACCATATATTTT.

V usage is TRBV12-5 and J usage is TRBJ2-3; tentative D call: TRBD1 (5 bases). With 4 bases removed from V and 2 bases from J, the gap between germline ends came to 10 bases. Germline-derived CDR1 and CDR2 are LGHNT and FRNRAP. The CDR3 has 14 amino acids. This CDR3 reads CASGWGQLTDTQYF. CDR3 bases: TGTGCTAGTGGTTGGGGCCAACTCACAGATACGCAGTATTTT.

The genes are TRBV29-1 and TRBJ2-2; no clear D gene. The ends were cut back, 5 bases at V and 0 bases at J, with 10 bases in the middle. The CDR3 has 14 residues. The germline V gene has CDR1 SQVTM and CDR2 ANQGSEA. The CDR3 is CSVRAGSNTGELFF. CDR3 in DNA: TGCAGCGTTAGAGCAGGATCGAACACCGGGGAGCTGTTTTTT.

This clone was counted a single time. The chain combines TRBV2 with TRBJ1-4; D might be TRBD1 (5 bases). Between the trimmed V and J ends, which lost 6 bases and 3 bases, there was a span of 17 bases. Germline CDR1 and CDR2: SNHLY and FYNNEI. The CDR3 is 16 residues long. CDR3 bases: TGTGCCAGCAGAGGAGGGACTTCTCTTTCTAATGAAAAACTGTTTTTT. Encoded protein: CASRGGTSLSNEKLFF.

V usage is TRBV11-2 and J usage is TRBJ1-5; maybe TRBD1 (6 bases). CDR1 and CDR2 from the germline V gene are SGHAT and FQNNGV. This CDR3 region has 15 residues. With 4 bases removed from V and 4 bases from J, the gap between germline ends came to 14 bases. This CDR3 is CASSSLGGRNQPQHF. In DNA form, the CDR3 reads TGTGCCAGCAGCTCCCTGGGGGGGCGGAATCAGCCCCAGCATTTT.

CDR3 nucleotides: TGTGCCATCAGTGTAGGCGGGAGGACCTCGAACACCGGGGAGCTGTTTTTT. It encodes CAISVGGRTSNTGELFF. The chain uses TRBV10-3 and TRBJ2-2; 8 bases map to TRBD2. Per the germline V gene, CDR1 is ENHRY and CDR2 is SYGVKD. The CDR3 is made up of 17 amino acids. The junction had 7 bases not matched to a gene; V was cut back by 4 bases and J by 0 bases.

CDR3 sequence: CASSEAPGGYGYTF. The DNA of the CDR3 is TGTGCCAGCAGTGAAGCGCCGGGGGGCTATGGCTACACCTTC. The rearrangement uses TRBV6-1 and TRBJ1-2, with TRBD1 as a possible D gene (5 bases). This CDR3 has 14 amino acids. Looked up from germline, CDR1 is MNHNS and CDR2 is SASEGT. The germline V and J ends were trimmed by 0 bases and 4 bases, with 9 bases remaining between them.